This TCR beta chain was captured by sequencing in a study of T-cell reconstitution after alpha-beta-depleted transplantation in children. Study conclusions and caveats: After transplant, at about two months, alpha-beta T cells were reportedly derived from several hundred expanded graft clones.

The library targeted TCRbeta and was prepared with unique molecular identifiers. TCRdb processed the PCR reads anew with MiXCR; each CDR3 protein has one entry. The sample lists roughly 82,000 distinct CDR3 sequences, roughly an eighth occurring once. V lost 0 bases, J lost 1 base, and 10 bases lay in between. Germline V gene data show CDR1 as SGDLS and CDR2 as YYNGEE. The CDR3 has 15 amino acids. Details on this clonotype: Antigen unknown.

The sample here was PBMCs, mostly from graft donor cells, taken 180 days after TCRalphabeta/CD19-depleted stem cell transplant. The receptor comes from a male patient between 2 and 9 years old who had a stem cell transplant for acute lymphoblastic leukemia, so the T cells may come from the graft donor. The chain joins TRBV9 to TRBJ1-1; weak D call: TRBD1 (6 bases). The CDR3 protein is CASSVEGGRNTEAFF. The DNA for the CDR3 is TGTGCCAGCAGCGTAGAAGGGGGGCGGAACACTGAAGCTTTCTTT.